A single sample gave rise to the 23 T cell receptor beta chains below, sequenced in a study of beta chain features in type 1 diabetes. The investigators reverse transcribed all of the isolated RNA, so they sequenced expressed TCRB transcripts. Data came from immunoSEQ multiplex PCR; TCRdb stores just in-frame clones and leaves some out. The sample holds roughly 400,000 clones, about 15% seen once. Sequenced input: naive CD4+ T cells from blood. The receptors derive from a woman aged 18-29 years in good health.

This clone was seen only a few times. The J gene is TRBJ1-5, the V gene TRBV7-9, with a weak D call TRBD1 (5 bases). The V gene lost 5 bases and the J gene lost 2 bases, with 10 bases spanning the gap. This CDR3 has 14 amino acids. Germline V gene lookup returns CDR1 SEHNR and CDR2 FQNEAQ (reference sequence). The CDR3 protein is CASSRGRGNQPQHF. The CDR3, as DNA: TGTGCCAGCAGCAGGGGCCGGGGCAATCAGCCCCAGCATTTT.

This chain connects TRBV28 to TRBJ1-1, with D possibly being TRBD1 (6 bases). Per germline, CDR1 MDHEN and CDR2 SYDVKM. This CDR3 is built from 11 residues. Between the trimmed V and J ends, which lost 5 bases and 8 bases, there was a span of 9 bases. The CDR3 DNA reads as TGTGCCAGCAGTCTCCAGGGGGAAGCTTTCTTT. It encodes CASSLQGEAFF.

This clone occurred a few times. The gene calls are TRBV30 and TRBJ2-7, with 7 positions matching TRBD1. V shed 0 bases and J 2 bases; nucleotides not matched to a gene: 10. This CDR3 is built from 16 residues. Germline CDR1 reads GTSNPN; CDR2 reads SVGIG (reference sequence). In DNA, the CDR3 is TGTGCCTGGAGTGTGAACAGGGGCGCAGTAACCTACGAGCAGTACTTC. Its translation: CAWSVNRGAVTYEQYF.

This clone was seen a handful of times. The chain couples TRBV30 to TRBJ2-1; D unclear. In germline, CDR1 is GTSNPN, CDR2 SVGIG (reference sequence). This CDR3 is 14 amino acids long. With 0 bases removed from V and 10 bases from J, the gap between germline ends came to 16 bases. The CDR3 sequence is CAWSVRFSGREQFF. The CDR3 region has the DNA TGTGCCTGGAGTGTACGGTTCTCAGGCCGGGAGCAGTTCTTC.

This clone was counted between two and nine times. This CDR3 is CASSPPGSDRVAETQYF. The CDR3 region has the DNA TGTGCCAGCTCACCACCAGGTTCCGACAGGGTAGCAGAGACCCAGTACTTC. The chain has TRBV18 and TRBJ2-5; the match to TRBD1 covers 7 bases. The germline V gene has CDR1 KGHSH and CDR2 LQKENI. The V gene end was trimmed by 0 bases and the J gene end by 4 bases; junction bases not matched to a gene: 11. This CDR3 has 17 amino acids.

Only a few counts were recorded for this clone. The chain recombines TRBV15 with TRBJ2-3, with 10 bases identical to TRBD1. Germline V gives CDR1 LNHNV, CDR2 YYDKDF (reference sequence). The CDR3 covers 16 residues. After removal of 5 bases from V and 2 bases from J, the junction contained 7 bases not matched to a gene. CDR3 amino acids: CATSPRDRGYTDTQYF. Here the CDR3 DNA reads TGTGCCACCAGCCCCCGGGACAGGGGTTACACAGATACGCAGTATTTT.

V gene TRBV9 combines with J gene TRBJ2-3; 10 positions agree with TRBD2. This CDR3 has 16 residues. The germline CDR1 and CDR2 sequences are SGDLS and YYNGEE. V gave up 2 bases and J gave up 4 bases; unmatched junction bases: 7. The CDR3: CASSVASGSMADTQYF. The CDR3 DNA sequence: TGTGCCAGCAGCGTCGCTAGCGGGAGTATGGCAGATACGCAGTATTTT.

This clone was seen only a few times. The rearrangement uses TRBV27 and TRBJ2-1; D may be TRBD2 (5 bases). Trimming took 3 bases from V and 3 from J, leaving 12 bases between them. The CDR3 sequence is 15 residues long. CDR1 MNHEY and CDR2 SMNVEV come from the germline V gene (reference sequence). DNA of the CDR3: TGTGCCAGCAGTTTGGGTAGCGCCTACTACAATGAGCAGTTCTTC. Protein sequence: CASSLGSAYYNEQFF.

The V and J genes are TRBV28 and TRBJ2-7, with 7 positions matching TRBD1. CDR3 length: 15 residues. Trimming took 4 bases from V and 5 from J; bases not matched to a gene: 11. The germline gives CDR1 MDHEN, CDR2 SYDVKM. The CDR3 reads CASSSLRQGPNEQYF. The DNA of the CDR3 is TGTGCCAGCAGTTCCCTCCGACAGGGTCCGAACGAGCAGTACTTC. The full variable domain, with the rest looked up from reference TRBV28 and TRBJ2-7, is DVKVTQSSRYLVKRTGEKVFLECVQDMDHENMFWYRQDPGLGLRLIYFSYDVKMKEKGDIPEGYSVSREKKERFSLILESASTNQTSMYLCASSSLRQGPNEQYFGPGTRLTVT.

This clone was seen a handful of times. The J gene is TRBJ2-7, the V gene TRBV30; D ambiguous. The length of the CDR3 is 13 residues. Germline CDR1 reads GTSNPN; CDR2 reads SVGIG (reference sequence). With 3 bases removed from V and 2 bases from J, the gap between germline ends came to 11 bases. CDR3 amino acids: CAWSDTQPYEQYF. As DNA, the CDR3 is TGTGCCTGGAGCGACACCCAGCCCTACGAGCAGTACTTC.

This clone appeared a few times. This chain links TRBV5-1 with TRBJ2-2, with 9 bases identical to TRBD2. V shed 6 bases and J 5 bases; nucleotides not matched to a gene: 11. The CDR3 length is 16 residues. Germline CDR1 reads SGHRS; CDR2 reads YFSETQ. The CDR3 loop reads CASTNIAGVGTGELFF. The CDR3 nucleotides read TGCGCCAGCACCAACATAGCGGGAGTCGGGACCGGGGAGCTGTTTTTT.

This clone was seen more than once but under ten times. The V gene is TRBV28, the J gene TRBJ1-1; 9 bases fit TRBD1. The CDR3 extends over 15 amino acids. CDR1 is MDHEN, CDR2 SYDVKM, per germline. After removal of 4 bases from V and 2 bases from J, the junction contained 5 bases not matched to a gene. Here the CDR3 DNA reads TGTGCCAGCAGTTCCCGGGACAGGGCTAACACTGAAGCTTTCTTT. It specifies CASSSRDRANTEAFF. Complete variable domain (other parts from reference TRBV28 and TRBJ1-1): DVKVTQSSRYLVKRTGEKVFLECVQDMDHENMFWYRQDPGLGLRLIYFSYDVKMKEKGDIPEGYSVSREKKERFSLILESASTNQTSMYLCASSSRDRANTEAFFGQGTRLTVV.

The chain couples TRBV7-9 to TRBJ1-2; 11 nucleotides line up with TRBD1. Germline V gene data show CDR1 as SEHNR and CDR2 as FQNEAQ (reference sequence). V lost 5 bases to trimming and J lost 8 bases; unmatched junction nucleotides: 13. The CDR3 is 16 amino acids. CDR3 sequence (DNA): TGTGCCAGCAGCCCCGGGAGAGGACAGGGGGCAGGGGGCTACACCTTC. Translated: CASSPGRGQGAGGYTF.

The rearrangement links TRBV19 to TRBJ1-2, with 9 bases matching TRBD1. Germline-derived CDR1 and CDR2 are LNHDA and SQIVND (reference sequence). V lost 3 bases to trimming and J lost 3 bases; unmatched junction nucleotides: 5. The CDR3 contains 15 residues. CDR3 nucleotide sequence: TGTGCCAGTAGTATTTTCCGGACAGGGGACTATGGCTACACCTTC. Its translation: CASSIFRTGDYGYTF.

The chain joins TRBV29-1 to TRBJ1-1; possible D gene TRBD1, 6 bases. The CDR3 extends over 15 amino acids. Between the trimmed V and J ends, which lost 3 bases and 3 bases, there was a span of 17 bases. Germline loops: CDR1 SQVTM, CDR2 ANQGSEA. The DNA of the CDR3 is TGCAGCGTTGAGTACGCAGGGGCTAGGGACACTGAAGCTTTCTTT. This gives the protein CSVEYAGARDTEAFF. The complete variable domain, with remaining parts taken from reference TRBV29-1 and TRBJ1-1, reads SAVISQKPSRDICQRGTSLTIQCQVDSQVTMMFWYRQQPGQSLTLIATANQGSEATYESGFVIDKFPISRPNLTFSTLTVSNMSPEDSSIYLCSVEYAGARDTEAFFGQGTRLTVV.

This chain joins TRBV5-1 and TRBJ1-1; tentatively, D is TRBD1 (6 bases). The V and J ends lost 4 bases and 10 bases respectively, with 20 bases between them. The germline CDR1 and CDR2 sequences are SGHRS and YFSETQ. The CDR3 loop spans 14 amino acids. The chain's CDR3 is CASSPEGVPTAAFF. As DNA, the CDR3 is TGCGCCAGCAGCCCCGAGGGGGTCCCGACGGCAGCTTTCTTT.

This clone was picked up a small number of times. The CDR3 DNA sequence: TGCGCCAGCAGTCGGGACAGGGACGGCAATCAGCCCCAGCATTTT. Residues: CASSRDRDGNQPQHF. This chain links TRBV4-1 with TRBJ1-5, with 9 bases fitting TRBD1. The length of the CDR3 is 15 residues. Germline V CDR1 and CDR2: MGHRA, YSYEKL. The J segment lost 2 bases and the V segment lost 6 bases, leaving 5 bases of the junction unmatched.

V usage is TRBV4-3 and J usage is TRBJ2-5; D is perhaps TRBD2 (7 bases). This CDR3 comprises 16 residues. Germline CDR1 is LGHNA and CDR2 is YSLEER. V was pared by 3 bases and J by 0 bases, with 14 bases between. CDR3 DNA: TGCGCCAGCAGCCAGGGGGGGCGGGGGTACCAAGAGACCCAGTACTTC. It yields the protein CASSQGGRGYQETQYF.

The chain combines TRBV28 with TRBJ2-6, with 7 bases matching TRBD1. Per the germline V gene, CDR1 is MDHEN and CDR2 is SYDVKM. Germline trimming cut 4 bases from V and 4 bases from J; bases unmatched to any gene: 4. This CDR3 is built from 15 residues. CDR3 sequence reads: CASSWTGYGANVLTF. CDR3 in DNA: TGTGCCAGCAGTTGGACAGGCTACGGGGCCAACGTCCTGACTTTC.

This clone was counted only a few times. This chain connects TRBV28 to TRBJ2-1, with TRBD2 identical over 11 bases. This CDR3 contains 17 residues. V shed 2 bases and J 8 bases; nucleotides not matched to a gene: 11. Germline V gene sequence: CDR1 MDHEN, CDR2 SYDVKM. Here the CDR3 reads CASSLIWTSGFIDEQFF. CDR3 nucleotide sequence: TGTGCCAGCAGTTTAATCTGGACTAGCGGGTTTATCGATGAGCAGTTCTTC.

This clone showed up just a few times. The genes are TRBV7-6 and TRBJ1-1; 8 bases line up with TRBD1. Per germline, CDR1 SGHVS and CDR2 FNYEAQ. V lost 4 bases to trimming and J lost 4 bases; unmatched junction nucleotides: 5. The CDR3 sequence is 14 residues long. The CDR3 loop reads CASSSGTGRTEAFF. Here the CDR3 DNA reads TGTGCCAGCAGCTCAGGGACAGGTCGCACTGAAGCTTTCTTT.

This rearrangement joins TRBV27 to TRBJ2-1; D not certain. The germline gives CDR1 MNHEY, CDR2 SMNVEV (reference sequence). The CDR3 runs 13 residues. V shed 2 bases and J shed 3 bases, with 5 bases lying between them. CDR3 region: CASSLTYYNEQFF. The CDR3 nucleotides are TGTGCCAGCAGTTTAACATACTACAATGAGCAGTTCTTC.

This clone has more than one count but fewer than ten. The chain carries TRBV29-1 and TRBJ2-1, with a weak D call TRBD2 (6 bases). Trimming took 6 bases from V and 7 from J, leaving 16 bases between them. There are 13 residues in the CDR3. CDR1 and CDR2 from the germline V gene are SQVTM and ANQGSEA. CDR3 bases: TGCAGCGTAGACGGAGAGGGGAGGAATGAGCAGTTCTTC. Amino acid sequence: CSVDGEGRNEQFF.